This record concerns one T cell receptor beta chain sequence. Template for every sorted-subset replicate PCR totaled 150 to 250 ng DNA, roughly 30,000 T cell genomes. Profiled with immunoSEQ multiplex PCR; TCRdb holds only in-frame clones, not every one. The table lists fewer than 3 million clones, approximately 90% of them singletons. The data were obtained in a study of shared clonotypes between healthy human individuals. The CDR3 runs 17 residues. V dropped 1 base and J dropped 0; count of bases not matched to a gene: 6. In germline, CDR1 is SGHRS, CDR2 YFSETQ. The sequenced sample consisted of naive CD4+ T cells from PBMCs. As to subset: CD45RA+ positively selected. The origin of this receptor is a man aged 18-30 years in good health. Some clones in this sample may be carry-over from other donors' samples. The chain uses TRBV5-1 and TRBJ2-3, with 9 bases identical to TRBD2. The CDR3 DNA follows: TGCGCCAGCAGCTTGCGGTTGGCGGGAGGGAGCACAGATACGCAGTATTTT. This encodes CASSLRLAGGSTDTQYF.